This TCR beta chain came from a study of cytomegalovirus exposure and HLA in healthy donors. The overall study: The same platform was used for the roughly 120 validation repertoires and the roughly 670 first-cohort repertoires, a later analysis reported. Study-level results: Diagnosis of cytomegalovirus status made by the classifier reportedly showed high specificity and sensitivity. There were 164 TCR beta chains listed as cytomegalovirus-associated. Specificity of three CMV-associated chains for CMV antigens was verified in vitro.

TCRdb's copy holds only in-frame clones and misses some; the assay was immunoSEQ multiplex PCR. The sample lists 150,000 to 200,000 clones, about 85% occurring once. Remarks on this clone: What it binds is unknown.

The sequenced sample was PBMCs. This TCR was sampled from a man between 18 and 35 years old in good health and CMV-seropositive.

Here the CDR3 DNA reads TGTGCCAGTACTCCGGGGGGGCCGTGGGATACGCAGTATTTT. Its protein product is CASTPGGPWDTQYF. The rearrangement joins TRBV7-2 to TRBJ2-3, with 8 bases that match TRBD2. CDR3 length: 14 amino acids. CDR1 and CDR2 (germline): SGHTA, FQGNSA. V lost 9 bases to trimming and J lost 6 bases; unmatched junction nucleotides: 11.